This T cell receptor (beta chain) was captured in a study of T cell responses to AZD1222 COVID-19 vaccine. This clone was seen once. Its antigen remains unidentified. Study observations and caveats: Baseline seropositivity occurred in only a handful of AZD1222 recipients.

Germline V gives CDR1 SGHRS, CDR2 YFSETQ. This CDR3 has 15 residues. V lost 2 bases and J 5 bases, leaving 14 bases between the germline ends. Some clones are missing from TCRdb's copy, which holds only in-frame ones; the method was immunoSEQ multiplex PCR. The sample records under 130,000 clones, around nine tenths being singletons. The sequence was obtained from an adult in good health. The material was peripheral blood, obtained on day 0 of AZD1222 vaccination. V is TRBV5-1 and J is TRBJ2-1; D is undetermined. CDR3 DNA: TGCGCCAGCAGCTTATCCGGAGTCCAGAACAATGAGCAGTTCTTC. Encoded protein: CASSLSGVQNNEQFF.